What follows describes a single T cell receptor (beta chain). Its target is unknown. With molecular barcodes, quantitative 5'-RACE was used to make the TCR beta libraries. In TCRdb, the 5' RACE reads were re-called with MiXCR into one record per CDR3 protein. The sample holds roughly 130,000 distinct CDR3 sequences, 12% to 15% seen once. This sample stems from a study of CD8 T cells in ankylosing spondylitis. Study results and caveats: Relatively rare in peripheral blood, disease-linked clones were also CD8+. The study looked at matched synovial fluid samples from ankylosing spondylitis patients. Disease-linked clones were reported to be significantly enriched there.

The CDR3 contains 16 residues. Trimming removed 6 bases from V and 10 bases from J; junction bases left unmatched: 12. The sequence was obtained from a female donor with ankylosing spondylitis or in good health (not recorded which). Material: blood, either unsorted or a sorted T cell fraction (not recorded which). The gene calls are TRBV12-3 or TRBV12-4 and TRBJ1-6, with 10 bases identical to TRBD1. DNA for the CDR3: TGTGCCAGCAGCACCGGGACAGGGGTTTCCCTGTCACCCCTCCACTTT. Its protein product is CASSTGTGVSLSPLHF.